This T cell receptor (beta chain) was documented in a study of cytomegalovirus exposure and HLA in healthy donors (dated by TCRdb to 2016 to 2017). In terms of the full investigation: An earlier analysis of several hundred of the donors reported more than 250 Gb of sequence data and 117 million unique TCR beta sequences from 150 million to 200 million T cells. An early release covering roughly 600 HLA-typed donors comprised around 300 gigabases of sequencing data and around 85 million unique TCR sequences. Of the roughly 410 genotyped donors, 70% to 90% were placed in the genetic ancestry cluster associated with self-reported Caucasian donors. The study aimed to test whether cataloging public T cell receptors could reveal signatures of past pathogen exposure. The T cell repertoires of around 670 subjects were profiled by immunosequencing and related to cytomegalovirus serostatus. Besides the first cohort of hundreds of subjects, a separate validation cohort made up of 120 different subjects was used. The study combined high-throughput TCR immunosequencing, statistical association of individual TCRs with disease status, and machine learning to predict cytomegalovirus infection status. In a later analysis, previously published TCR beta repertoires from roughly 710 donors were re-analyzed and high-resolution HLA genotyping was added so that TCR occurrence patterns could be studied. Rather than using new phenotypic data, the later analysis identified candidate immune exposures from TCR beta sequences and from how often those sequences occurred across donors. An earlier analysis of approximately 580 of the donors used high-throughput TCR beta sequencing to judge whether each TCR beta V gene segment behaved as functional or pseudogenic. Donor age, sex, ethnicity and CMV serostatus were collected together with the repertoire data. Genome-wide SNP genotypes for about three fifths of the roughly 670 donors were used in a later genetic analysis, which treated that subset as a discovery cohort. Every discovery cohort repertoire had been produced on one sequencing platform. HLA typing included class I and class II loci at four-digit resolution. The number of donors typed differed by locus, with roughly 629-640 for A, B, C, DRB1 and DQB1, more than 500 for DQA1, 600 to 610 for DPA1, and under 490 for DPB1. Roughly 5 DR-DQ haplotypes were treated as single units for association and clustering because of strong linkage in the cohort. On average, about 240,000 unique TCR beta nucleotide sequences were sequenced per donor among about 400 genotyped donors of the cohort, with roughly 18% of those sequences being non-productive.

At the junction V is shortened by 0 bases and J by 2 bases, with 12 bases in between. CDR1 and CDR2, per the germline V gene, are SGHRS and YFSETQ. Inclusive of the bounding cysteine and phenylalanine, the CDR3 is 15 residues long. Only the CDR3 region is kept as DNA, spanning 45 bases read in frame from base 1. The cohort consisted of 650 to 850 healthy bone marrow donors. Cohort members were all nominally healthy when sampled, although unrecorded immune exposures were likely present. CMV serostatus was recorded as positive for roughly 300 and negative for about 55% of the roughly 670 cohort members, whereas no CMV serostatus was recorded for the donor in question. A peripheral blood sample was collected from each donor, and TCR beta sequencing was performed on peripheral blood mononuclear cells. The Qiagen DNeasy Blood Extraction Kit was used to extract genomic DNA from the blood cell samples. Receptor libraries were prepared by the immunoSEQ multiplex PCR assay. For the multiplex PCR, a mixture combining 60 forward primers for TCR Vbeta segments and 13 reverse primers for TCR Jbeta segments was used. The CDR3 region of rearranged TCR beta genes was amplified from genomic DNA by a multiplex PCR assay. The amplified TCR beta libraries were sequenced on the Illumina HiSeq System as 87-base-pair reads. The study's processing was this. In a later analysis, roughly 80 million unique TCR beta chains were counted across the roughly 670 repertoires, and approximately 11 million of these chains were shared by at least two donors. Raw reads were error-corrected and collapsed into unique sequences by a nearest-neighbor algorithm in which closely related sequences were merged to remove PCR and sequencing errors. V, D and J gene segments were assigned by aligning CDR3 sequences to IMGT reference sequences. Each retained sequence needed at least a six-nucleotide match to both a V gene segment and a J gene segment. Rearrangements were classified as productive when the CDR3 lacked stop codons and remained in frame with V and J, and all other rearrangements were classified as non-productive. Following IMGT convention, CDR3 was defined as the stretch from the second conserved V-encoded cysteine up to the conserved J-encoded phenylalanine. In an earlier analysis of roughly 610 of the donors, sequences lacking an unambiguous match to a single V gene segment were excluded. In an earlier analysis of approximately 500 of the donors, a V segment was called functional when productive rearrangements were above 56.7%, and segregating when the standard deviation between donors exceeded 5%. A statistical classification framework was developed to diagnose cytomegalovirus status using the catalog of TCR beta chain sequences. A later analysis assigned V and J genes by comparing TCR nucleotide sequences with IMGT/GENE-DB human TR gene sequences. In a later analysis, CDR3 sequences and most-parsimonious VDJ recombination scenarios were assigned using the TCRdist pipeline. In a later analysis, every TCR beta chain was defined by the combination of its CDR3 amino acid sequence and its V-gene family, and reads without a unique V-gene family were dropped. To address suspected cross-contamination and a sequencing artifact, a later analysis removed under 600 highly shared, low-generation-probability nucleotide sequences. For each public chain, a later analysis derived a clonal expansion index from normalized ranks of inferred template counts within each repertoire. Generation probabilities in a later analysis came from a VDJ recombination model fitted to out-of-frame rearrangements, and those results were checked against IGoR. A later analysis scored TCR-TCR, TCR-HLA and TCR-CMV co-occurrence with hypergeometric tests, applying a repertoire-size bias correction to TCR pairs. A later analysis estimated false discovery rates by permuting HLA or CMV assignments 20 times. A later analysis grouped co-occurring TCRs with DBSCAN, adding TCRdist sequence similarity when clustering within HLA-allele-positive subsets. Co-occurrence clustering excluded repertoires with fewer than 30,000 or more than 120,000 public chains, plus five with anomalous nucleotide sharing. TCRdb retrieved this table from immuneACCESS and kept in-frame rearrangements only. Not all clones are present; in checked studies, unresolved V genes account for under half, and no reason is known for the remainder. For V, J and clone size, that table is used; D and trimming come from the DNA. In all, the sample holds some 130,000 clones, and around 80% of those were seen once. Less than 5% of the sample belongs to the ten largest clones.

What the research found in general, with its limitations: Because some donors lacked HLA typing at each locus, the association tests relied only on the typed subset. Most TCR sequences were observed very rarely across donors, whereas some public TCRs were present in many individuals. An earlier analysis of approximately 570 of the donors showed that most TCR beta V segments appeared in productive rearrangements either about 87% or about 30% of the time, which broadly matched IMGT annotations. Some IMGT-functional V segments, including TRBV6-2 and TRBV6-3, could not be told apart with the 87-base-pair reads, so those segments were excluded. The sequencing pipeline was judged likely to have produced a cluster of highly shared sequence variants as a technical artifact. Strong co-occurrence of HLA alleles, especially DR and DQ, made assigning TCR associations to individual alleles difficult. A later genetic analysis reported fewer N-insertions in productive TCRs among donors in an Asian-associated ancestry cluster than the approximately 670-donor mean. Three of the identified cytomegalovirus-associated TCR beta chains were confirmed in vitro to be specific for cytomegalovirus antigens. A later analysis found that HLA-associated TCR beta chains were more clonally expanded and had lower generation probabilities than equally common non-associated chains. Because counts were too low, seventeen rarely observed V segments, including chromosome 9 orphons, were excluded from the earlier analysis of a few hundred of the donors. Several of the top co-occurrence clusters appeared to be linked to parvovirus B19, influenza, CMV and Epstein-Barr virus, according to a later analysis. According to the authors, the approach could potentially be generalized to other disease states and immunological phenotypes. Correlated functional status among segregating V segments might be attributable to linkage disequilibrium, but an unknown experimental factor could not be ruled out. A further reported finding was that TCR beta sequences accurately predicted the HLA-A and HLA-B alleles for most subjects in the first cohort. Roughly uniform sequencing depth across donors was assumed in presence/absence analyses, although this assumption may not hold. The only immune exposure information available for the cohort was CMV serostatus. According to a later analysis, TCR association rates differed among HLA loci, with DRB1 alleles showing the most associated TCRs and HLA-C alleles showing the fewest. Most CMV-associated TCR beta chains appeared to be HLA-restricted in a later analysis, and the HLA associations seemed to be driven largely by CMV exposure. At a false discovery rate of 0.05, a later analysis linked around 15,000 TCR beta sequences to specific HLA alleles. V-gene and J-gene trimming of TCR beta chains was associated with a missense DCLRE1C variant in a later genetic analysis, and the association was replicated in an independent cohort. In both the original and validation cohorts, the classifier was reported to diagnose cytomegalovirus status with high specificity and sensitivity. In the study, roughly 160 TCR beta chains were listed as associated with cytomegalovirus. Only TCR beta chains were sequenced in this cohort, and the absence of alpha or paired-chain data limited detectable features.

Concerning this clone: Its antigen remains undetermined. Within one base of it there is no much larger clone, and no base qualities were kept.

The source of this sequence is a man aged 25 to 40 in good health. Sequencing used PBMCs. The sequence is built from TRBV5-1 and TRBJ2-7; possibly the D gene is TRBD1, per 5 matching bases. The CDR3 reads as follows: CASSLGAGLAYEQYF. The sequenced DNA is TGCGCCAGCAGCTTGGGGGCAGGGTTGGCCTACGAGCAGTACTTC.